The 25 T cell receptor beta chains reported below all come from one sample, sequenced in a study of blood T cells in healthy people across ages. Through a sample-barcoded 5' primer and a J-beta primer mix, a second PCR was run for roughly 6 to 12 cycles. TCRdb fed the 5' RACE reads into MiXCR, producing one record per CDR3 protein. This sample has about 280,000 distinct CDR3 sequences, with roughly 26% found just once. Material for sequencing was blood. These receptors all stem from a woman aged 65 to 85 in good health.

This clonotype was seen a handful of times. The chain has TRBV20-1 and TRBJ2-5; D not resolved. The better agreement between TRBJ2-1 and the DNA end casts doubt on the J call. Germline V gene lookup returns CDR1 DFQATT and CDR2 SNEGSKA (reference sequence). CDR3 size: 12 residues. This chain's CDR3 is CSATDGYNEQFF. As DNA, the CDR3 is TGCAGTGCCACGGACGGTTACAATGAGCAGTTCTTC.

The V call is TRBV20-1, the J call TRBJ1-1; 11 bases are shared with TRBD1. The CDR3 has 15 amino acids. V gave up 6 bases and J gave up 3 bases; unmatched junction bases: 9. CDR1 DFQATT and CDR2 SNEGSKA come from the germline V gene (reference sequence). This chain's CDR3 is CSAKNRDRGDTEAFF. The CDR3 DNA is TGCAGTGCAAAAAACAGGGACAGGGGGGACACTGAAGCTTTCTTT.

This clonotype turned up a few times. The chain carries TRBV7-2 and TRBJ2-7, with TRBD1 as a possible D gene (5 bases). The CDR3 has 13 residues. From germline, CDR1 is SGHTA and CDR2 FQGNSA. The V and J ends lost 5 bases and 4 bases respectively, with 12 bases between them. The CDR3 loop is CASSDQTVYEQYF. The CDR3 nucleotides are TGTGCCAGCAGCGACCAGACAGTTTACGAGCAGTACTTC.

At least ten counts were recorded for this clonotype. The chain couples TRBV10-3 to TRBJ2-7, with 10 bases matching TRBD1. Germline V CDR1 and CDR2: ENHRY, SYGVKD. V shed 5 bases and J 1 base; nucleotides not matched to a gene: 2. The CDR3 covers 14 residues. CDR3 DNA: TGTGCCATCAGTAGGGGACAGGGGTCCTACGAGCAGTACTTC. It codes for CAISRGQGSYEQYF.

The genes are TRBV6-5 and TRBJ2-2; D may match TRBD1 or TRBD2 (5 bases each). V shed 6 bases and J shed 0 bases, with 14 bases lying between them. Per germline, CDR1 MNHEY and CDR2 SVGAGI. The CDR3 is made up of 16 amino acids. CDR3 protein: CASSRDGLTNTGELFF. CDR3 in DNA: TGTGCCAGCAGCCGGGACGGACTCACGAACACCGGGGAGCTGTTTTTT.

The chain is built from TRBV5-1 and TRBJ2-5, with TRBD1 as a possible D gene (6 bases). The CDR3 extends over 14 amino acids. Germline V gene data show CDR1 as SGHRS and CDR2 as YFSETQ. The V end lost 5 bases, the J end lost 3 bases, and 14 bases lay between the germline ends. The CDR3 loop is CASRLRQVEETQYF. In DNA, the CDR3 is TGCGCCAGCAGACTTAGACAGGTAGAAGAGACCCAGTACTTC.

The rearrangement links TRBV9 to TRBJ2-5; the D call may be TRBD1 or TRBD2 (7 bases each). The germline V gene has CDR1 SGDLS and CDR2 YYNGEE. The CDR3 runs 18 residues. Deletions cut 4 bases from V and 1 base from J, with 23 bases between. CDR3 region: CASSHPFRGGGSQETQYF. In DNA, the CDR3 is TGTGCCAGCAGCCATCCTTTCAGGGGGGGAGGGTCCCAAGAGACCCAGTACTTC.

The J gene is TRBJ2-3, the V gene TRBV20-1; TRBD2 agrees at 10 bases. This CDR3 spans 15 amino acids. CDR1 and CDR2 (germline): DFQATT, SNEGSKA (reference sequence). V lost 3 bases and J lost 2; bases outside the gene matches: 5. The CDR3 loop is CSARVGLAVTDTQYF. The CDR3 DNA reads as TGCAGTGCTAGGGTTGGACTAGCGGTCACAGATACGCAGTATTTT.

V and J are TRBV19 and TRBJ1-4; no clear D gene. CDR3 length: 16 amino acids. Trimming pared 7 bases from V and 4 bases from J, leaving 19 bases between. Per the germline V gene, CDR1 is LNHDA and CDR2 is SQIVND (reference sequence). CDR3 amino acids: CASKGGTTGFNEKLFF. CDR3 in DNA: TGTGCCAGTAAAGGAGGCACCACGGGATTTAATGAAAAACTGTTTTTT.

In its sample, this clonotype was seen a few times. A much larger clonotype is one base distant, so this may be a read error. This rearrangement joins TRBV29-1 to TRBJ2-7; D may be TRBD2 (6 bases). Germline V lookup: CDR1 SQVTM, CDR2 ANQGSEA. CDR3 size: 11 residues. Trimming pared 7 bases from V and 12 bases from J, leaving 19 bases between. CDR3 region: CSAALERVRYF. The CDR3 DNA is TGCAGCGCGGCCTTAGAGCGGGTACGGTACTTC.

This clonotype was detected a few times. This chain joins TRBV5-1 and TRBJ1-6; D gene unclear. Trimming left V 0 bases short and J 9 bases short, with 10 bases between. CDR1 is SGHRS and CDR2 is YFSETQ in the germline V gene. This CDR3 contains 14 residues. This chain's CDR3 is CASSLVSEFSPLHF. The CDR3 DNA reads TGCGCCAGCAGCTTGGTGTCAGAGTTTTCACCCCTCCACTTT. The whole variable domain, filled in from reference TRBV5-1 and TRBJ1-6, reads KAGVTQTPRYLIKTRGQQVTLSCSPISGHRSVSWYQQTPGQGLQFLFEYFSETQRNKGNFPGRFSGRQFSNSRSEMNVSTLELGDSALYLCASSLVSEFSPLHFGNGTRLTVT.

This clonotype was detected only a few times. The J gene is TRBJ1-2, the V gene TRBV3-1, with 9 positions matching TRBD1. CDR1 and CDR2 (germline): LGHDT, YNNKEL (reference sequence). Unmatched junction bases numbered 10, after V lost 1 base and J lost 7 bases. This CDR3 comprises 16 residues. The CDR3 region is CASSQGLQGAGGGYTF. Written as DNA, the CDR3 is TGTGCCAGCAGCCAAGGATTACAGGGGGCAGGGGGTGGCTACACCTTC.

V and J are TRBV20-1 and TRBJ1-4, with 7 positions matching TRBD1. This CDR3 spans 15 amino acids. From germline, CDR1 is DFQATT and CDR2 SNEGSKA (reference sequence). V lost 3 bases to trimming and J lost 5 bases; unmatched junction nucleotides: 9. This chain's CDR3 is CSASPLPGGNEKLFF. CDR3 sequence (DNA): TGCAGTGCTAGCCCGCTTCCAGGGGGAAATGAAAAACTGTTTTTT.

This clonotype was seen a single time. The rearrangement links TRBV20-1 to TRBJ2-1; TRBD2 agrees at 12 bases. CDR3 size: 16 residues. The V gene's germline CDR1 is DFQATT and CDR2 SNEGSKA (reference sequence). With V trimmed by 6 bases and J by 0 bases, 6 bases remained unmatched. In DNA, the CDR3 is TGCAGTGCCAGCGGACTAGCGGGGAGCTCCTACAATGAGCAGTTCTTC. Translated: CSASGLAGSSYNEQFF.

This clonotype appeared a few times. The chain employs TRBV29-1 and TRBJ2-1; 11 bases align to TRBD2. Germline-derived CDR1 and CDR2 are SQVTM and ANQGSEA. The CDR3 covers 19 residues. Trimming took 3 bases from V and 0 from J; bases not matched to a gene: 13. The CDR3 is CSVEGALAGVSSSYNEQFF. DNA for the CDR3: TGCAGCGTTGAGGGGGCACTAGCGGGAGTTTCGAGCTCCTACAATGAGCAGTTCTTC.

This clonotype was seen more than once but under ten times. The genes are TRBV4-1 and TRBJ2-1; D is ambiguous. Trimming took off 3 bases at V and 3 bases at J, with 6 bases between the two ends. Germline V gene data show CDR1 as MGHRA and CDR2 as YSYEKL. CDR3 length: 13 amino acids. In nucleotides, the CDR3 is TGCGCCAGCAGCCACGACGACTACAATGAGCAGTTCTTC. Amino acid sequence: CASSHDDYNEQFF.

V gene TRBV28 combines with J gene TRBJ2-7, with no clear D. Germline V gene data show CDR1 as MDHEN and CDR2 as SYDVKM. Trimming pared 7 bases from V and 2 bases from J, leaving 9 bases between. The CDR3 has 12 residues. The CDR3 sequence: CASIGNAYEQYF. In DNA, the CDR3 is TGTGCCAGCATTGGGAACGCCTACGAGCAGTACTTC. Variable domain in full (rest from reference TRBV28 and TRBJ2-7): DVKVTQSSRYLVKRTGEKVFLECVQDMDHENMFWYRQDPGLGLRLIYFSYDVKMKEKGDIPEGYSVSREKKERFSLILESASTNQTSMYLCASIGNAYEQYFGPGTRLTVT.

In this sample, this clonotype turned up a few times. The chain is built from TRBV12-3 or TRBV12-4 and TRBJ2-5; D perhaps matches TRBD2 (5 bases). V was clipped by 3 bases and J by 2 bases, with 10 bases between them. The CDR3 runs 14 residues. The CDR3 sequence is CASSLRTGQETQYF. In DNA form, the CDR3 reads TGTGCCAGCAGTTTGAGGACTGGACAAGAGACCCAGTACTTC.

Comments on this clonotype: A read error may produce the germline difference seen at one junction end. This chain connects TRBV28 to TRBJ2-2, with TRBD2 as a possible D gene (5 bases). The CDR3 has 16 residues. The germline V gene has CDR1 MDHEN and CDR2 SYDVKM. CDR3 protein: CASSLSTGINTGELLF. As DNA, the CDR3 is TGTGCCAGCAGTTTATCCACCGGGATTAACACCGGGGAGCTGCTTTTT. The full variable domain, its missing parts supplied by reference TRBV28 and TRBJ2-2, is DVKVTQSSRYLVKRTGEKVFLECVQDMDHENMFWYRQDPGLGLRLIYFSYDVKMKEKGDIPEGYSVSREKKERFSLILESASTNQTSMYLCASSLSTGINTGELLFGEGSRLTVL.

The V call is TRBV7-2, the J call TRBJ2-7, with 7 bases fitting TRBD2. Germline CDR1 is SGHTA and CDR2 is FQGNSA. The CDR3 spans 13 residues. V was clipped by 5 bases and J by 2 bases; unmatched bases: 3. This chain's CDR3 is CASSAGLPYEQYF. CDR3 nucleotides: TGTGCCAGCAGCGCGGGACTACCCTACGAGCAGTACTTC.

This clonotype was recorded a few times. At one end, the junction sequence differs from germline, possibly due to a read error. DNA for the CDR3: TGCAGCGCGTCGGGACAGAATGAAGAACTGTTTTTT. It codes for CSASGQNEELFF. The chain recombines TRBV29-1 with TRBJ1-4; 7 bases line up with TRBD1. CDR3 size: 12 residues. CDR1 and CDR2 from the germline V gene are SQVTM and ANQGSEA.

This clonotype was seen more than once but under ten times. CDR3 sequence (DNA): TGTGCCAGCAGCCGGAGTCAGCTTATTTATGGCTACACCTTC. Its translation is CASSRSQLIYGYTF. The chain recombines TRBV5-5 with TRBJ1-2; D not resolved. The germline V gene has CDR1 SGHKS and CDR2 YYEKEE (reference sequence). Trimming shortened V by 4 bases and J by 5 bases, and 15 bases separated the two germline ends. This CDR3 contains 14 residues.

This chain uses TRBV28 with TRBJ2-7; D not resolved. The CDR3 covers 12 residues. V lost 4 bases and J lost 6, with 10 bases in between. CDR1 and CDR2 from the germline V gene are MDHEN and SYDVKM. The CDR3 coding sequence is TGTGCCAGCAGTTCTCCCCTGCTCGAGCAGTACTTC. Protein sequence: CASSSPLLEQYF.

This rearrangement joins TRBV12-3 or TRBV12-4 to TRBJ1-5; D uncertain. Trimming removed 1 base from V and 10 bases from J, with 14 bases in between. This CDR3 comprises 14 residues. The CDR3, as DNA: TGTGCCAGCAGTTTAGGGTTACCCCCTTTACCCCAGCATTTT. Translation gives CASSLGLPPLPQHF.

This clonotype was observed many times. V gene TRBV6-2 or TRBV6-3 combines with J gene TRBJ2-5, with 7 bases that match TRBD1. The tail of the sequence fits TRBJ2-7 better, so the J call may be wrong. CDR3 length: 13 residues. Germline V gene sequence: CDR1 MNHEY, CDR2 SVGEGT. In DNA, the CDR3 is TGTGCCAGCAAGGGGACAGCCTCCTACGAGCAGTACTTC. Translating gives CASKGTASYEQYF.